This T cell receptor beta chain emerged from a study of neurological immune-mediated disorders. Study-level points and caveats: Repertoires from 18 of 34 multiple sclerosis patients grouped phylogenetically into a related-CDR3 cluster, suggesting a possible signature. Private repertoires in all groups were suggested by the absence of shared CDR3 amino acid sequences among expanded clones across subjects.

This clonotype was detected ten times or more. The antigen remains unidentified. The cDNA came from 5'RACE with 10-nucleotide random UMIs. TCRdb itself ran the 5' RACE reads through MiXCR, one entry per CDR3 protein. The sample has roughly 50,000 distinct CDR3 sequences, around 4% seen once; the top ten hold under 6.5%. V lost 6 bases, J lost 4 bases, and 3 bases stayed unmatched. The CDR3 spans 12 residues. CDR1 and CDR2 (germline): DFQATT, SNEGSKA (reference sequence). Sequencing used PBMCs. This sequence was found in a woman aged 55-69 years with multiple sclerosis. The chain recombines TRBV20-1 with TRBJ2-7; TRBD1 agrees at 10 bases. The CDR3 DNA is TGCAGTGCGACAGGGGGCAGGTACGAGCAGTACTTC. It codes for CSATGGRYEQYF.